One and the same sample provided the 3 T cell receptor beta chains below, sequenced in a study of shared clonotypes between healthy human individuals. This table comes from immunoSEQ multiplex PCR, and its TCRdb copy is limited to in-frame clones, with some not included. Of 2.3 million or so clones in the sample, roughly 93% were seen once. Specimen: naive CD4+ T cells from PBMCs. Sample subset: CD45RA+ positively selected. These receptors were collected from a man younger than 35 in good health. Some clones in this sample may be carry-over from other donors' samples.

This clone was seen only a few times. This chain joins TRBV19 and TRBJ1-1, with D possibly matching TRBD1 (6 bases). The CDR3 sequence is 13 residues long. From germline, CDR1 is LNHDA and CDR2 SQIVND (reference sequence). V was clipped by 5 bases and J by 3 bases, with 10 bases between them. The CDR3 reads CASSYRVDTEAFF. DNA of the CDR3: TGTGCCAGTAGTTACAGGGTGGACACTGAAGCTTTCTTT. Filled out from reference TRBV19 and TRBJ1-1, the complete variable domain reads DGGITQSPKYLFRKEGQNVTLSCEQNLNHDAMYWYRQDPGQGLRLIYYSQIVNDFQKGDIAEGYSVSREKKESFPLTVTSAQKNPTAFYLCASSYRVDTEAFFGQGTRLTVV.

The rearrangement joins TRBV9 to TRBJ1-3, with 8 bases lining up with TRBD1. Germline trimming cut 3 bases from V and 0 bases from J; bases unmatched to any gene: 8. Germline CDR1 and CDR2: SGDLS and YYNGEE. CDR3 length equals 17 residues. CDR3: CASSAPRTGNSGNTIYF. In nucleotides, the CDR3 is TGTGCCAGCAGCGCCCCCCGGACAGGGAACTCTGGAAACACCATATATTTT.

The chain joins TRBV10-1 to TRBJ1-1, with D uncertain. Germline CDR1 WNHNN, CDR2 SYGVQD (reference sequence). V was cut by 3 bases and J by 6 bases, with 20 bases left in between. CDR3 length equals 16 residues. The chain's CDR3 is CASSEGSGTVRAEAFF. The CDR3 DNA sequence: TGCGCCAGCAGTGAAGGGTCGGGAACTGTACGCGCTGAAGCTTTCTTT.